This T cell receptor (beta chain) was sequenced during a study of blood T cell repertoires in COVID-19. Study-wide background: Sources were T cells, B-cell-depleted T cells, or PBMCs; the material itself was cDNA or gDNA.

The sample holds one count of this clone. The method was immunoSEQ multiplex PCR; TCRdb's version includes in-frame clones alone and lacks a portion of them. The table has fewer than 300,000 clones, approximately 77% seen once. Trimming pared 3 bases from V and 4 bases from J, leaving 9 bases between. Germline CDR1 and CDR2: MRHNA and SNTAGT. The CDR3 has 13 residues. Material: peripheral blood. The sequence derives from a woman aged 18-30 years with acute or convalescent COVID-19. The rearrangement links TRBV6-4 to TRBJ1-1; D is possibly TRBD1 (5 bases). CDR3 DNA: TGTGCCAGCAGTGAATTCGGGGGCACTGAAGCTTTCTTT. Its translation: CASSEFGGTEAFF.